Listed below are T cell receptor beta chains from one sample, sequenced in a study of blood T cell repertoires in COVID-19. The repertoire was sequenced with immunoSEQ multiplex PCR; TCRdb's copy has only in-frame clones and lacks some. The table has some 230,000 clones, approximately 81% seen once; the top ten hold over 2.5%. The sample comprised peripheral blood. Receptors originate from a middle-aged man who had recovered from COVID-19. Both conserved end residues are part of each CDR3. Fields, in order: V gene, clone size, J gene, D gene, CDR3 protein, CDR3 DNA. The D gene is left open where the match is weak. Clone size, where shown, is once, few, many, or a class for clones that have expanded.

>TRBV19|NA|TRBJ2-7|TRBD1
CASSIDRGTGASYEQYF
TGTGCCAGTAGTATAGACCGTGGGACAGGGGCGAGTTACGAGCAGTACTTC
>TRBV18|NA|TRBJ1-2|TRBD1
CASSPSRQGNGYTF
TGTGCCAGCTCACCGAGCAGACAGGGTAATGGCTACACCTTC
>TRBV4-2|NA|TRBJ1-2|NA
CASSQPDTYYGYTF
TGTGCCAGCAGCCAACCGGACACCTACTATGGCTACACCTTC
>TRBV6-5|NA|TRBJ1-2|NA
CASYQGNYGYTF
TGTGCCAGCTATCAGGGAAACTATGGCTACACCTTC
>TRBV2|NA|TRBJ2-7|NA
CASGSGPRPLEQYF
TGTGCCAGCGGGAGCGGGCCTCGCCCCCTCGAGCAGTACTTC
>TRBV19|NA|TRBJ2-3|TRBD2
CASSISGRMSASTDTQYF
TGTGCCAGTAGTATAAGCGGGAGGATGTCCGCTAGCACAGATACGCAGTATTTT
>TRBV27|NA|TRBJ1-5|NA
CASREGGNQPQHF
TGTGCCAGCAGGGAGGGCGGTAATCAGCCCCAGCATTTT
>TRBV28|once|TRBJ2-2|NA
CASSLGGIAGELFF
TGTGCCAGCAGTTTAGGGGGGATCGCCGGGGAGCTGTTTTTT
>TRBV18|NA|TRBJ2-7|TRBD2
CASSPPAPREFYEQYF
TGTGCCAGCTCACCCCCCGCTCCGCGGGAGTTCTACGAGCAGTACTTC
>TRBV2|once|TRBJ1-1|NA
CASSETGVGTEAFF
TGTGCCAGCAGTGAAACCGGGGTAGGCACTGAAGCTTTCTTT
>TRBV28|NA|TRBJ2-3|NA
CASSFGQRNTDTQYF
TGTGCCAGCAGTTTCGGGCAGCGGAACACAGATACGCAGTATTTT
>TRBV19|NA|TRBJ2-3|TRBD2
CASSLPPTSGGTDTQYF
TGTGCCAGTAGTTTACCTCCCACTAGCGGCGGCACAGATACGCAGTATTTT
>TRBV19|NA|TRBJ1-1|TRBD1
CASSLSTGVNTEAFF
TGTGCCAGTAGTCTTTCGACAGGGGTGAACACTGAAGCTTTCTTT
>TRBV7-8|few|TRBJ2-2|TRBD2
CASSLGLAGAGELFF
TGTGCCAGCAGCTTAGGACTAGCGGGAGCCGGGGAGCTGTTTTTT
>TRBV2|NA|TRBJ1-1|NA
CASRSNMAEAEAFF
TGTGCCAGCAGGTCAAATATGGCGGAAGCTGAAGCTTTCTTT
>TRBV28|NA|TRBJ1-5|NA
CASRDNYVGQPQHF
TGTGCCAGCAGGGACAATTACGTTGGTCAGCCCCAGCATTTT
>TRBV7-9|NA|TRBJ2-1|TRBD2
CASSLDPLAGAEQFF
TGTGCCAGCAGCTTAGACCCTCTAGCGGGAGCTGAGCAGTTCTTC
>TRBV3-1/TRBV3-2|NA|TRBJ1-1|TRBD1
CASSQRTGGAGAFF
TGTGCCAGCAGCCAAAGGACAGGGGGCGCAGGAGCTTTCTTT
>TRBV5-1|NA|TRBJ2-5|NA
CASSLSGLSRQETQYF
TGCGCCAGCAGCTTGTCAGGGTTGTCGCGACAAGAGACCCAGTACTTC
>TRBV7-2|NA|TRBJ2-2|TRBD2
CASSPGLARGTGELFF
TGTGCCAGCAGCCCCGGACTAGCGAGGGGTACCGGGGAGCTGTTTTTT
>TRBV24-1|NA|TRBJ1-1|NA
CATSDFRFGVPNTEAFF
NA
>TRBV9|NA|TRBJ2-1|TRBD2
CASSVTPGTSFNEQFF
TGTGCCAGCAGCGTAACCCCCGGGACTAGCTTCAATGAGCAGTTCTTC
>TRBV6-5|NA|TRBJ1-2|NA
CASRTGAGRYTF
TGTGCCAGCAGGACGGGTGCCGGGAGGTACACCTTC
>TRBV28|once|TRBJ1-1|NA
CASSLFLEAFF
TGTGCCAGCAGTTTGTTTTTAGAAGCTTTCTTT
>TRBV19|once|TRBJ1-5|TRBD1
CASSRGTVNQPQHF
TGTGCCAGTAGTAGAGGGACAGTAAATCAGCCCCAGCATTTT
>TRBV6-2/TRBV6-3|NA|TRBJ2-7|NA
CASSYSDRTIHEQYF
TGTGCCAGCAGTTACTCGGACAGGACTATCCACGAGCAGTACTTC
>TRBV6-5|NA|TRBJ1-6|NA
CASKGDSPLHF
TGTGCCAGCAAGGGGGATTCACCCCTCCACTTT
>TRBV5-1|NA|TRBJ2-7|TRBD1
CASSSPQGAEGEQYF
TGCGCCAGCAGCTCACCACAGGGGGCGGAGGGCGAGCAGTACTTC
>TRBV5-1|NA|TRBJ1-1|TRBD1
CASSLRTGSGTEAFF
TGCGCCAGCAGCTTACGGACAGGGTCGGGGACTGAAGCTTTCTTT
>TRBV27|NA|TRBJ2-7|NA
CASSSSGGTGGHSYEQYF
TGTGCCAGCAGTTCCTCGGGGGGCACAGGGGGACACTCCTACGAGCAGTACTTC
>TRBV3-1/TRBV3-2|NA|TRBJ2-7|TRBD1
CASSQDWTGWYEQYF
TGTGCCAGCAGCCAAGATTGGACAGGGTGGTACGAGCAGTACTTC
>TRBV11-3|NA|TRBJ2-1|TRBD1
CASSKQGREYNEQFF
TGTGCCAGCAGCAAACAGGGGAGAGAATACAATGAGCAGTTCTTC
>TRBV28|NA|TRBJ2-7|NA
CASSLVQGIPSYEQYF
TGTGCCAGCAGTTTGGTGCAGGGGATCCCCTCCTACGAGCAGTACTTC
>TRBV20-1|once|TRBJ1-4|TRBD1
CSASKQGGTEKLFF
TGCAGTGCAAGTAAACAGGGGGGGACTGAAAAACTGTTTTTT
>TRBV4-1|NA|TRBJ1-3|NA
CASSQAPGFGNTIYF
TGCGCCAGCAGCCAAGCGCCAGGGTTTGGAAACACCATATATTTT
>TRBV9|NA|TRBJ2-7|TRBD2
CASSARLAGDEQYF
TGTGCCAGCAGCGCCCGACTAGCGGGAGACGAGCAGTACTTC
>TRBV6-5|NA|TRBJ2-3|TRBD1
CASSSQGGTDTQYF
TGTGCCAGCAGTTCACAGGGGGGCACAGATACGCAGTATTTT
>TRBV6-5|NA|TRBJ1-4|NA
CASSYVSGNEKLFF
TGTGCCAGCAGTTACGTGAGCGGGAATGAAAAACTGTTTTTT
>TRBV18|NA|TRBJ2-3|TRBD2
CASSPILAGRADTQYF
TGTGCCAGCTCACCCATCCTAGCGGGAAGGGCAGATACGCAGTATTTT
>TRBV19|NA|TRBJ2-7|TRBD1
CASSTGTGRLYEQYF
TGTGCCAGTAGTACGGGGACAGGGCGGCTCTACGAGCAGTACTTC
>TRBV14|NA|TRBJ2-1|TRBD2
CASSQDWGRGQFF
TGTGCCAGCAGCCAAGATTGGGGGAGGGGACAGTTCTTC
>TRBV28|NA|TRBJ1-3|NA
CASRTDTDRILGNTIYF
TGTGCCAGCCGGACAGACACAGACAGAATCTTGGGAAACACCATATATTTT
>TRBV12-3/TRBV12-4|NA|TRBJ1-3|NA
CASSLSGNTIYF
TGTGCCAGCAGCCTCTCTGGAAACACCATATATTTT
>TRBV25-1|NA|TRBJ1-6|TRBD1
CASSEFGTANSPLHF
TGTGCCAGCAGTGAATTTGGGACAGCAAATTCACCCCTCCACTTT
>TRBV28|once|TRBJ2-5|TRBD1
CASRLELGQGVETQYF
TGTGCCAGCAGGCTAGAATTGGGACAGGGGGTAGAGACCCAGTACTTC
>TRBV2|NA|TRBJ2-7|NA
CASISGGPPTKQYF
TGTGCCAGCATAAGCGGAGGGCCCCCGACGAAGCAGTACTTC
>TRBV18|NA|TRBJ2-7|NA
CASSPFTGPTYEQYF
TGTGCCAGCTCACCATTTACAGGGCCGACCTACGAGCAGTACTTC
>TRBV24-1|many|TRBJ1-2|NA
CATSDPGTTYGYTF
TGTGCCACCAGTGACCCAGGGACAACCTATGGCTACACCTTC
>TRBV7-6|NA|TRBJ2-7|NA
CASSLQNEQYF
TGTGCCAGCAGCTTACAGAACGAGCAGTACTTC
>TRBV27|few|TRBJ2-3|NA
CASSLSAGTDTQYF
TGTGCCAGCAGTTTATCGGCGGGCACAGATACGCAGTATTTT
>TRBV6-5|NA|TRBJ2-7|TRBD1
CASRATGVNEQYF
TGTGCCAGCCGGGCGACAGGGGTAAACGAGCAGTACTTC
>TRBV19|NA|TRBJ2-5|TRBD2
CASSIGLAAGETQYF
TGTGCCAGTAGTATTGGACTAGCGGCAGGGGAGACCCAGTACTTC
>TRBV24-1|NA|TRBJ2-5|TRBD1
CATSDSGQGGETQYF
TGTGCCACCAGTGATTCAGGACAGGGAGGAGAGACCCAGTACTTC
>TRBV7-2|few|TRBJ2-7|NA
CASSANREKGYEQYF
TGTGCCAGCAGCGCGAACCGGGAGAAGGGGTACGAGCAGTACTTC
>TRBV28|NA|TRBJ2-2|NA
CASRVVGQNTGELFF
TGTGCCAGCAGGGTAGTGGGGCAGAACACCGGGGAGCTGTTTTTT
>TRBV4-1|NA|TRBJ1-4|TRBD1
CASSQEDRGNEKLFF
TGCGCCAGCAGCCAAGAGGACAGGGGGAATGAAAAACTGTTTTTT
>TRBV14|NA|TRBJ1-2|NA
CASSQTGRYGYTF
TGTGCCAGCAGCCAAACAGGGCGATACGGCTACACCTTC
>TRBV7-2|NA|TRBJ2-3|TRBD2
CASSRDYLSTDTQYF
TGTGCCAGCAGCCGGGACTACCTGAGCACAGATACGCAGTATTTT
>TRBV28|NA|TRBJ2-1|NA
CASSPPPTYEQFF
TGTGCCAGCAGTCCTCCTCCTACCTATGAGCAGTTCTTC